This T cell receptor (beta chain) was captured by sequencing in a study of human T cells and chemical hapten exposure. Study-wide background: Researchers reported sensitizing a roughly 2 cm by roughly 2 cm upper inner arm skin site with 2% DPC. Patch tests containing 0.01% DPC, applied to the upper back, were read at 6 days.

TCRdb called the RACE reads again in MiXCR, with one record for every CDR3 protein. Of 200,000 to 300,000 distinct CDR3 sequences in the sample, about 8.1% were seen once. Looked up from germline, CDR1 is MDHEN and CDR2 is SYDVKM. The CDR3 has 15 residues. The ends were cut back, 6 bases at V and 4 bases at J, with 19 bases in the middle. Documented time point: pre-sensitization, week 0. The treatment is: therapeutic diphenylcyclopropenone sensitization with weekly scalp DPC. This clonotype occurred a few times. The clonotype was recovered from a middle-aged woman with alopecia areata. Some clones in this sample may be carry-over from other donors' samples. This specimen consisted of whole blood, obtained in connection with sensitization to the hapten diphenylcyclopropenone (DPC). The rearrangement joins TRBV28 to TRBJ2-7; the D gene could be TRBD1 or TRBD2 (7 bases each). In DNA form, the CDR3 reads TGTGCCAGCAGCCCTAGTGGGCAGGGGGGGTACGAGCAGTACTTC. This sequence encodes CASSPSGQGGYEQYF.